The T cell receptor beta chain described here comes from a study of OX40 agonist ivuxolimab in advanced cancers. The wider study: Previous treatment with anti-PD-1, anti-PD-L1 or anti-CTLA-4 therapy was allowed; over 35% had received some. Study results and limitations: Clonal expansion from baseline to week 6 occurred in both CD4+ and CD8+ T cells.

Exclusion applied to patients with autoimmune disease history or systemic immunosuppression. Clones were sequenced by immunoSEQ multiplex PCR, and TCRdb holds only the in-frame ones, with some missing. Here the sample spans 65,000 to 95,000 clones, roughly 94% being singletons. The V gene end was trimmed by 8 bases and the J gene end by 6 bases; junction bases not matched to a gene: 6. The CDR3 has 15 amino acids. Looked up from germline, CDR1 is SGHDN and CDR2 is FVKESK. About this clone itself: What it recognizes is unknown.

This specimen consisted of CD4+ or CD8+ T cells sorted from blood, obtained in a trial of the OX40 agonist ivuxolimab. V is TRBV14 and J is TRBJ2-1, with 14 bases fitting TRBD2. The receptor's source is an adult with an advanced solid tumor such as melanoma, head and neck, liver or kidney cancer. CDR3 sequence (DNA): TGTGCCAGCGCGGGACTAGCGGGAGAGGGCAATGAGCAGTTCTTC. Translated: CASAGLAGEGNEQFF.